The clone carrying this TCR beta chain was recorded many times. Its antigen is not known. The sample originates from a study of T cells in Graves' hyperthyroidism and ophthalmopathy. Germline V gene sequence: CDR1 MNHEY, CDR2 SMNVEV (reference sequence). CDR3 length: 18 residues. Between the trimmed V and J ends, which lost 0 bases and 0 bases, there was a span of 12 bases. TCR beta CDR3 regions were amplified from RNA. The HTBI primer set drove a first-round RT-PCR of the TCR CDR3. TCRdb reprocessed the multiplex PCR reads with MiXCR, giving one entry per CDR3 protein. This table holds around 370,000 distinct CDR3 sequences, approximately 17% found once. General study findings and limits: Peripheral blood also featured most of the thyroid clonotypes expanded above 0.001. Researchers report that a 13 V-J model separated ophthalmopathy from stable hyperthyroidism.

Active moderate-to-severe ophthalmopathy, Clinical Activity Score at least 3, NOSPECS at least 4, under 3 months' duration. This receptor was identified in a man between 18 and 35 years old with Graves' ophthalmopathy. V usage is TRBV27 and J usage is TRBJ1-6; D is uncertain. Sequenced sample: blood. CDR3 amino acids: CASSLSNQAASYNSPLHF. DNA for the CDR3: TGTGCCAGCAGTTTATCGAACCAGGCGGCCTCCTATAATTCACCCCTCCACTTT.